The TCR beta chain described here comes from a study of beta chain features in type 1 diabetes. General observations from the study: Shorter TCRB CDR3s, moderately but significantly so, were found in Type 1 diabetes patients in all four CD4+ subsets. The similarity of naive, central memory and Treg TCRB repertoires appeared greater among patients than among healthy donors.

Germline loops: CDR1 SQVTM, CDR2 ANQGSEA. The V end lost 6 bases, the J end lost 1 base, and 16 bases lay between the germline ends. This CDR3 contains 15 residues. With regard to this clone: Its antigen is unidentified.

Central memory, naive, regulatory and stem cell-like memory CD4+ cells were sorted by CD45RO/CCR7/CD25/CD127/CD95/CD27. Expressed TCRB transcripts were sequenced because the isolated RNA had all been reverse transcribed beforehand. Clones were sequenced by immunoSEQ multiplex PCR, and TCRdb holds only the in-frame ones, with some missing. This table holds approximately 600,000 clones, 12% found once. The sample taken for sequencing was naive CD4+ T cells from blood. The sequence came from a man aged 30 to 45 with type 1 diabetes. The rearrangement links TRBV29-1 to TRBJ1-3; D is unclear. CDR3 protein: CSVWAGSGSGNTIYF. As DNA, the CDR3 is TGCAGCGTCTGGGCGGGGAGCGGATCTGGAAACACCATATATTTT. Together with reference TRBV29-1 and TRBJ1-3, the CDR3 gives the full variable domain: SAVISQKPSRDICQRGTSLTIQCQVDSQVTMMFWYRQQPGQSLTLIATANQGSEATYESGFVIDKFPISRPNLTFSTLTVSNMSPEDSSIYLCSVWAGSGSGNTIYFGEGSWLTVV.